This T cell receptor beta chain was recorded in a study of molecular identifiers for immune sequencing clone quantification. Study-wide background: Replicate runs used RNA from about 19,000 or 110,000 naive CD8 cells, which was split five ways into aliquots, and four of those aliquots were then sequenced.

TCRdb re-derived calls from the PCR reads in MiXCR, one entry per CDR3 protein. The sample has about 640,000 distinct CDR3 sequences, 20% seen once; the top ten hold around 0.9%. Note on this clonotype: The junction differs from germline at one of its ends, possibly a read error.

This CDR3 is built from 18 residues. Germline CDR1 reads MNHEY; CDR2 reads SVGAGI. Sequenced sample: naive CD8+ T cells from blood, with Jurkat cell RNA spiked in. Documented subset: FACS-sorted CD8+CD4-CCR7+CD45RA+ naive T cells. This sequence was found in a human donor in good health. Some libraries in this study had Jurkat cell RNA spiked in. This chain connects TRBV6-5 to TRBJ2-6; D not resolved. CDR3 nucleotide sequence: TGTACCAGCAGTTACTCGGCGCAGACCTACTCTGGGGCCAACGTCCTGACTTTC. Residues: CTSSYSAQTYSGANVLTF.